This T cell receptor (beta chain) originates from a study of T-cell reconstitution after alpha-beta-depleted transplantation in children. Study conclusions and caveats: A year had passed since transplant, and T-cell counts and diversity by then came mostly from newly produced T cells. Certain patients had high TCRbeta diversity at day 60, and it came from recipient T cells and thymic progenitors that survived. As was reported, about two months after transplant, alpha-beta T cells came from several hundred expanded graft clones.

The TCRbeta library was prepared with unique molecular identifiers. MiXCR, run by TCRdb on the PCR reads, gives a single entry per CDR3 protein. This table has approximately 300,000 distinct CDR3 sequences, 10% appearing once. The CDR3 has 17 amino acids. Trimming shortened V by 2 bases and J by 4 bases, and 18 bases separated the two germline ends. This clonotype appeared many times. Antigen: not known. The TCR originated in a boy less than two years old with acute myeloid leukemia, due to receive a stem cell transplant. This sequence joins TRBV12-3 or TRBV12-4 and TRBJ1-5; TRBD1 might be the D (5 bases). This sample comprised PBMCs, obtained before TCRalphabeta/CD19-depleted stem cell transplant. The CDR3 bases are TGTGCCAGCAGTTTAAGGGGAGGAGGGTTTGGGAATCAGCCCCAGCATTTT. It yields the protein CASSLRGGGFGNQPQHF.